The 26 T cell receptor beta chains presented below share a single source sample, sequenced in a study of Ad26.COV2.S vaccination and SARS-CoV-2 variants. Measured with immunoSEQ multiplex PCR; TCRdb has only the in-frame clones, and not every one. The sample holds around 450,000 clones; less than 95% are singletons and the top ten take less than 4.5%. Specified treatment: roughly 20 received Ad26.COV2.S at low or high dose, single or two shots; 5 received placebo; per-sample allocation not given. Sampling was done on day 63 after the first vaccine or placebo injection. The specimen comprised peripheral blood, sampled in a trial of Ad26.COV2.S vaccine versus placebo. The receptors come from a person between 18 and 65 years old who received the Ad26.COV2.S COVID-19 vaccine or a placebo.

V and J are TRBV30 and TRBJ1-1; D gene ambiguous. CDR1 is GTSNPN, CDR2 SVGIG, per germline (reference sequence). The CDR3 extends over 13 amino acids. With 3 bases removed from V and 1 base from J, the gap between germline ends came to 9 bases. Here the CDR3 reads CAWSVTRNTEAFF. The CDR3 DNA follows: TGTGCCTGGAGCGTTACAAGGAACACTGAAGCTTTCTTT.

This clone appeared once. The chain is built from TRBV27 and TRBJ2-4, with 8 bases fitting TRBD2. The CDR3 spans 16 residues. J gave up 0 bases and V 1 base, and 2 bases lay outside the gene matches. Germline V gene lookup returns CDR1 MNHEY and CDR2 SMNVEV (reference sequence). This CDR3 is CASSLLAGLAKNIQYF. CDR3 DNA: TGTGCCAGCAGTTTATTAGCGGGACTAGCCAAAAACATTCAGTACTTC.

The CDR3 reads CASRSLSTGELFF. The CDR3 coding sequence is TGTGCCAGCAGGAGCCTAAGCACCGGGGAGCTGTTTTTT. V gene TRBV5-4 combines with J gene TRBJ2-2; no clear D. This CDR3 is built from 13 residues. Trimming removed 5 bases from V and 4 bases from J, with 9 bases in between. Germline V gene data show CDR1 as SGHNT and CDR2 as YYREEE (reference sequence).

The CDR3 is CASSQDREVLSSGNTIYF. The CDR3 nucleotides are TGTGCCAGCAGCCAAGATCGGGAAGTTCTGTCCTCTGGAAACACCATATATTTT. This chain connects TRBV4-2 to TRBJ1-3; D unclear. The V end was cut by 0 bases, the J end by 0 bases, with 15 bases between. The CDR3 length is 18 residues. The germline gives CDR1 LGHNA, CDR2 YNFKEQ.

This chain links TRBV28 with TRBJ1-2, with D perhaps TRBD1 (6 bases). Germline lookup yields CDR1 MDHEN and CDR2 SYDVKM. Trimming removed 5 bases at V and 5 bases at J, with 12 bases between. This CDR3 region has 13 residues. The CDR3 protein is CASSPQGRYGYTF. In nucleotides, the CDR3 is TGTGCCAGCAGTCCCCAGGGGAGGTATGGCTACACCTTC.

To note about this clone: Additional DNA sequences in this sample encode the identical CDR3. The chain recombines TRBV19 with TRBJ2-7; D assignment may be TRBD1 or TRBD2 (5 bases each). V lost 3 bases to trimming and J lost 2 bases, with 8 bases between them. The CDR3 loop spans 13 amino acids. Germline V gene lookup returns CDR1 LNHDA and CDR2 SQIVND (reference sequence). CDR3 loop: CASSIGAAYEQYF. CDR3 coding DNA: TGTGCCAGTAGTATCGGGGCAGCCTACGAGCAGTACTTC.

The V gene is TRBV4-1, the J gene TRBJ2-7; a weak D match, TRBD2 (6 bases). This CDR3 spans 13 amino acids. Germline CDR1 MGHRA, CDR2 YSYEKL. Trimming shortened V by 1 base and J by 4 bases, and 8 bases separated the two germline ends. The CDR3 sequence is CASSQGGLYEQYF. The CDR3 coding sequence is TGCGCCAGCAGCCAAGGGGGACTTTACGAGCAGTACTTC.

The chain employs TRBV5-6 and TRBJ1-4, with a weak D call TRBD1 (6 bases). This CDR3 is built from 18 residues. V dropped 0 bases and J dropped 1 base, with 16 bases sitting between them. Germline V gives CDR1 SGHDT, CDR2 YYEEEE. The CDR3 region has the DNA TGTGCCAGCAGCTTGGACACCGGGACACTGAGAACTAATGAAAAACTGTTTTTT. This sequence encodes CASSLDTGTLRTNEKLFF.

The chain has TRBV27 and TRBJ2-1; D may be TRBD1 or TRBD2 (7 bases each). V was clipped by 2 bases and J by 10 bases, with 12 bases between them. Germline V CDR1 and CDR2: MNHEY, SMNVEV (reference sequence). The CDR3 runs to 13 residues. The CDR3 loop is CASSLQGGPEQFF. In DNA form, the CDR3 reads TGTGCCAGCAGTTTACAGGGGGGGCCGGAGCAGTTCTTC.

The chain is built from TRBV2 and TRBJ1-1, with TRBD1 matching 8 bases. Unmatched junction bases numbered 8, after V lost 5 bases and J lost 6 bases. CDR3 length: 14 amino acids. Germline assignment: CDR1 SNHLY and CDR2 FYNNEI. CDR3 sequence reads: CASSFNRGSAEAFF. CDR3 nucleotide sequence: TGTGCCAGCAGTTTTAACAGGGGGAGCGCTGAAGCTTTCTTT.

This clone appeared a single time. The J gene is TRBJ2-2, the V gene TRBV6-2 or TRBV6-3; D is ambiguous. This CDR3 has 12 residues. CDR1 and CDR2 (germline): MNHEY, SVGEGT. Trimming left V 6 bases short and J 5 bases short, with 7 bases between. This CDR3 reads CASSSLTGELFF. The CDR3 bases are TGTGCCAGCAGCTCCCTTACCGGGGAGCTGTTTTTT.

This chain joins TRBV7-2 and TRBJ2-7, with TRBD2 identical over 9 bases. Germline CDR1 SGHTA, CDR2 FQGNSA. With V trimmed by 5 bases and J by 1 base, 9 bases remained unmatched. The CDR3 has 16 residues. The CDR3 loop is CASSPWGSGRSYEQYF. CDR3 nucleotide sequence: TGTGCCAGCAGCCCCTGGGGGAGCGGGAGGTCCTACGAGCAGTACTTC.

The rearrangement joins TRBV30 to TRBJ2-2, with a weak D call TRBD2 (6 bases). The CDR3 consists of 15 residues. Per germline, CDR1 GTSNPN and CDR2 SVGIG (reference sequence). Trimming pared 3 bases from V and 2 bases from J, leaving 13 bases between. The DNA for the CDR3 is TGTGCCTGGAGGCAACCGGGACTTAACACCGGGGAGCTGTTTTTT. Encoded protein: CAWRQPGLNTGELFF.

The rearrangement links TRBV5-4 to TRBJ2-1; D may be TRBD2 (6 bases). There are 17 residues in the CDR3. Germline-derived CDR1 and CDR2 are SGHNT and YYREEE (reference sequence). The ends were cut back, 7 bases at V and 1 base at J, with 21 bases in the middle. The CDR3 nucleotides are TGTGCCAGCGGAGTAAGAAGCGGGTCCCTATCCTACAATGAGCAGTTCTTC. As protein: CASGVRSGSLSYNEQFF.

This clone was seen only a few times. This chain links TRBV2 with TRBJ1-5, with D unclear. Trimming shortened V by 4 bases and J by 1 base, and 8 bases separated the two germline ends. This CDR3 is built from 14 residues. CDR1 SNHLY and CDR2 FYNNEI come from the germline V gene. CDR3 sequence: CASSVRMSNQPQHF. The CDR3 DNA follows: TGTGCCAGCAGTGTTCGGATGAGCAATCAGCCCCAGCATTTT. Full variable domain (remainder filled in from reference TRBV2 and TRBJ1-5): EPEVTQTPSHQVTQMGQEVILRCVPISNHLYFYWYRQILGQKVEFLVSFYNNEISEKSEIFDDQFSVERPDGSNFTLKIRSTKLEDSAMYFCASSVRMSNQPQHFGDGTRLSIL.

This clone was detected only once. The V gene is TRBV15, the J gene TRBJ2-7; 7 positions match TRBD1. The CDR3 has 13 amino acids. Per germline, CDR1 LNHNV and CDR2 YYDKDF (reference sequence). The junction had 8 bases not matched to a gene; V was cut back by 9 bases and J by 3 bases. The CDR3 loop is CATSAGTDYEQYF. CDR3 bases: TGTGCCACATCGGCCGGGACAGACTACGAGCAGTACTTC.

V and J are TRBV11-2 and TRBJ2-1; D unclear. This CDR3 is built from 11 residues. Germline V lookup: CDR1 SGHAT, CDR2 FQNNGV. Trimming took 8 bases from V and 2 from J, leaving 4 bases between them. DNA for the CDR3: TGTGCCAGCGGCGCCTACAATGAGCAGTTCTTC. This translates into CASGAYNEQFF.

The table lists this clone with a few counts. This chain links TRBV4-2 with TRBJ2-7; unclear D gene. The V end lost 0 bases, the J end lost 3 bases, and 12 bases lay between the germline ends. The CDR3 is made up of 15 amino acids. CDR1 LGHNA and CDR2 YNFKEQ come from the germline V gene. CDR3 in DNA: TGTGCCAGCAGCCAAGATAAACAAACCCTCTACGAGCAGTACTTC. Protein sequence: CASSQDKQTLYEQYF.

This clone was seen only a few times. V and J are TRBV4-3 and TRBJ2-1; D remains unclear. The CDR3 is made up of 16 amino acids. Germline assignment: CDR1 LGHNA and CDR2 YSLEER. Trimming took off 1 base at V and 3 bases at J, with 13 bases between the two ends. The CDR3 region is CASSQVAGPDYNEQFF. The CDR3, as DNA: TGCGCCAGCAGCCAAGTTGCCGGCCCTGACTACAATGAGCAGTTCTTC.

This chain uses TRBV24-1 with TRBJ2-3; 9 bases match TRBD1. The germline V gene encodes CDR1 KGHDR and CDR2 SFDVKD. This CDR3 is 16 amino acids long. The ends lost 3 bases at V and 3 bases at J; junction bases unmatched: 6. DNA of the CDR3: TGTGCCACCAGTGATGGGACAGGGAGAGGGACAGATACGCAGTATTTT. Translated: CATSDGTGRGTDTQYF.

CDR3 coding DNA: TGTGCCAGCGCCTCGCAGGGTGGGAATTCACCCCTCCACTTT. Encoded protein: CASASQGGNSPLHF. This chain uses TRBV7-9 with TRBJ1-6; maybe TRBD1 (5 bases). Germline V gene data show CDR1 as SEHNR and CDR2 as FQNEAQ (reference sequence). The CDR3 consists of 14 residues. V lost 8 bases and J 7 bases, leaving 15 bases between the germline ends. The variable domain in full, completed from reference TRBV7-9 and TRBJ1-6, reads DTGVSQNPRHKITKRGQNVTFRCDPISEHNRLYWYRQTLGQGPEFLTYFQNEAQLEKSRLLSDRFSAERPKGSFSTLEIQRTEQGDSAMYLCASASQGGNSPLHFGNGTRLTVT.

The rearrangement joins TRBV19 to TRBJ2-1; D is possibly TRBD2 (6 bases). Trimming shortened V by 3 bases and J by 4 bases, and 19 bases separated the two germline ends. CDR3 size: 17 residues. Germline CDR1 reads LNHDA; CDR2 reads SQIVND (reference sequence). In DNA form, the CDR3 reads TGTGCCAGTAGTATCACGGTAGGAGGGAGATGGTACAATGAGCAGTTCTTC. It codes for CASSITVGGRWYNEQFF.

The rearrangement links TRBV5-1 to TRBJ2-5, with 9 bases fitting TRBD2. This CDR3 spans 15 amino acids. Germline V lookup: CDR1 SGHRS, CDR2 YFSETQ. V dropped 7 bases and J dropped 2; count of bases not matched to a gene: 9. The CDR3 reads CASSLLREGQETQYF. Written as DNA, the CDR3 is TGCGCCAGCTCGCTTTTGCGGGAGGGTCAAGAGACCCAGTACTTC.

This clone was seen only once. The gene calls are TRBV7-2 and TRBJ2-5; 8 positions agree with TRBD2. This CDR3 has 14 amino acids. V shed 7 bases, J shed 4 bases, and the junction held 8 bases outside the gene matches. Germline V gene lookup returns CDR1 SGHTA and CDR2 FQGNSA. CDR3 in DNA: TGTGCCAGCACCCCCGGGGGGGCGGGAGAGACCCAGTACTTC. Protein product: CASTPGGAGETQYF.

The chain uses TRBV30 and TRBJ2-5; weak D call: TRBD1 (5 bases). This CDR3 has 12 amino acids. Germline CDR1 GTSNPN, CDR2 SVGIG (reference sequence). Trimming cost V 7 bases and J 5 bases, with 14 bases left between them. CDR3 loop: CASDSPRETQYF. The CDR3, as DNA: TGTGCCTCAGACAGTCCCCGGGAGACCCAGTACTTC.

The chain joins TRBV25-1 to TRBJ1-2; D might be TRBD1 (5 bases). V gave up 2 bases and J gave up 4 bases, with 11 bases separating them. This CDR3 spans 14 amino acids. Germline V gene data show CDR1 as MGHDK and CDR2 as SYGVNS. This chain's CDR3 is CASSETGWSYGYTF. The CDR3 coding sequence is TGTGCCAGCAGTGAAACAGGTTGGAGCTATGGCTACACCTTC.